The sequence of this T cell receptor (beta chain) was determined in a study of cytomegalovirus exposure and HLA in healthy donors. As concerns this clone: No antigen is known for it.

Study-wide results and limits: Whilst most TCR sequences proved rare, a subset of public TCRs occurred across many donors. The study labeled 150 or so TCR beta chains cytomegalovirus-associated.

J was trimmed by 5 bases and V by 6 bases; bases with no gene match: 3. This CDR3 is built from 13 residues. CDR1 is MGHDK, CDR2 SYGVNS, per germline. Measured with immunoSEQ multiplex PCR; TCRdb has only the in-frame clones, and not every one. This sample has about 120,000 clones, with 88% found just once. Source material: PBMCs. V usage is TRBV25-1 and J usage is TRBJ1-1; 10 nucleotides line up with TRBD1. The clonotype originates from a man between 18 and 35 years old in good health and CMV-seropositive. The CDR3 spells CASRGTGATEAFF. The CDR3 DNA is TGTGCCAGCAGGGGGACAGGGGCGACTGAAGCTTTCTTT.